One sample yielded the 21 T cell receptor beta chains listed below, sequenced in a study of blood T cell repertoires in COVID-19. The protocol was immunoSEQ multiplex PCR, while the TCRdb copy is restricted to in-frame clones and leaves out a portion. The data hold 270,000 or so clones, with 86% observed a single time. The sequenced sample was PBMCs or T cells enriched from blood (not recorded which). The receptors were sampled from a woman aged 18-29 years who had recovered from COVID-19.

The table lists this clone with a count of one. This chain joins TRBV7-2 and TRBJ2-7; 10 nucleotides match TRBD2. The V gene's germline CDR1 is SGHTA and CDR2 FQGNSA. The CDR3 totals 16 residues. V was clipped by 1 base and J by 3 bases; unmatched bases: 6. CDR3 protein: CASSLDSLAGVYEQYF. The CDR3, as DNA: TGTGCCAGCAGCTTAGATTCTCTAGCGGGGGTCTACGAGCAGTACTTC.

The rearrangement uses TRBV6-4 and TRBJ2-3; D uncertain. V lost 8 bases, J lost 0 bases, and 15 bases lay in between. Germline V gene data show CDR1 as MRHNA and CDR2 as SNTAGT. The CDR3 is 15 residues long. CDR3 residues: CASSPEYASTDTQYF. CDR3 nucleotide sequence: TGTGCCAGCTCTCCGGAGTACGCTAGCACAGATACGCAGTATTTT.

The CDR3 is CASSPWQGYRDTQYF. CDR3 DNA sequence: TGTGCCAGCAGTCCGTGGCAGGGGTATAGAGATACGCAGTATTTT. This chain joins TRBV28 and TRBJ2-3; a weak D match, TRBD1 (6 bases). Germline V gene sequence: CDR1 MDHEN, CDR2 SYDVKM. CDR3 length equals 15 residues. Trimming took off 5 bases at V and 5 bases at J, with 17 bases between the two ends.

The chain is built from TRBV5-1 and TRBJ1-1; 9 positions match TRBD1. The V gene end was trimmed by 3 bases and the J gene end by 5 bases; junction bases not matched to a gene: 5. This CDR3 has 14 residues. Germline lookup yields CDR1 SGHRS and CDR2 YFSETQ. The CDR3 loop is CASSWRDRDTEAFF. CDR3 in DNA: TGCGCCAGCAGCTGGAGGGACAGGGATACTGAAGCTTTCTTT. Full variable domain (missing parts from reference TRBV5-1 and TRBJ1-1): KAGVTQTPRYLIKTRGQQVTLSCSPISGHRSVSWYQQTPGQGLQFLFEYFSETQRNKGNFPGRFSGRQFSNSRSEMNVSTLELGDSALYLCASSWRDRDTEAFFGQGTRLTVV.

V usage is TRBV18 and J usage is TRBJ1-3; D gene unclear. The CDR3 consists of 17 residues. Deletions cut 3 bases from V and 0 bases from J, with 15 bases between. Germline V lookup: CDR1 KGHSH, CDR2 LQKENI. The CDR3 region has the DNA TGTGCCAGCTCACCGACTCGTGGAGGGCTCTCTGGAAACACCATATATTTT. As protein: CASSPTRGGLSGNTIYF.

This chain uses TRBV6-1 with TRBJ1-2; 8 nucleotides match TRBD1. There are 16 residues in the CDR3. CDR1 MNHNS and CDR2 SASEGT come from the germline V gene. Trimming at V came to 1 base and at J to 1 base, leaving 5 bases not matched to a gene. The CDR3 protein is CASSEGNRGFNYGYTF. CDR3 sequence (DNA): TGTGCCAGCAGTGAAGGGAACAGGGGGTTTAACTATGGCTACACCTTC.

V is TRBV7-2 and J is TRBJ2-7; D remains ambiguous. Looked up from germline, CDR1 is SGHTA and CDR2 is FQGNSA. Trimming stripped 5 bases from V and 6 bases from J, with 8 bases between. This CDR3 spans 11 amino acids. CDR3 loop: CASSPPGEQYF. DNA for the CDR3: TGTGCCAGCAGCCCGCCCGGCGAGCAGTACTTC. The variable domain in full, completed from reference TRBV7-2 and TRBJ2-7, reads GAGVSQSPSNKVTEKGKDVELRCDPISGHTALYWYRQSLGQGLEFLIYFQGNSAPDKSGLPSDRFSAERTGGSVSTLTIQRTQQEDSAVYLCASSPPGEQYFGPGTRLTVT.

The CDR3 loop reads CASSSSIAGEGFNEQFF. CDR3 DNA sequence: TGCGCCAGCAGCTCTAGTATTGCGGGAGAGGGGTTTAATGAGCAGTTCTTC. The rearrangement links TRBV5-1 to TRBJ2-1; TRBD2 matches 7 bases. The V segment lost 3 bases and the J segment 7 bases; nucleotides outside the gene matches: 16. CDR3 size: 17 residues. Germline lookup yields CDR1 SGHRS and CDR2 YFSETQ.

The chain combines TRBV7-9 with TRBJ1-2, with a possible D match to TRBD1 (6 bases). Per germline, CDR1 SEHNR and CDR2 FQNEAQ (reference sequence). Trimming removed 4 bases at V and 3 bases at J, with 18 bases between. This CDR3 has 16 residues. In DNA, the CDR3 is TGTGCCAGCAGCTCGGCGCTAGGGGGGGACGACTATGGCTACACCTTC. Translated, it gives CASSSALGGDDYGYTF.

The chain joins TRBV25-1 to TRBJ2-5; 7 nucleotides line up with TRBD2. Germline V gene data show CDR1 as MGHDK and CDR2 as SYGVNS. The V segment lost 5 bases and the J segment 14 bases; nucleotides outside the gene matches: 11. The CDR3 spans 12 residues. The CDR3 protein is CASSNSGFTIYF. As DNA, the CDR3 is TGTGCCAGCAGTAATAGCGGGTTCACAATATACTTC.

The rearrangement uses TRBV2 and TRBJ2-1, with 9 positions matching TRBD2. The germline V gene encodes CDR1 SNHLY and CDR2 FYNNEI. The CDR3 runs 12 residues. Trimming at V came to 7 bases and at J to 9 bases, leaving 4 bases not matched to a gene. The CDR3: CASIAAGGEQFF. CDR3 DNA sequence: TGTGCCAGCATAGCAGCGGGGGGTGAGCAGTTCTTC.

The rearrangement joins TRBV2 to TRBJ2-5; D remains unclear. The CDR3 length is 11 residues. V lost 7 bases and J 4 bases, leaving 7 bases between the germline ends. Germline CDR1 is SNHLY and CDR2 is FYNNEI. The CDR3 here is CASTLVETQYF. The CDR3 nucleotides are TGTGCCAGCACCCTCGTAGAGACCCAGTACTTC.

This chain uses TRBV18 with TRBJ2-4, with D maybe TRBD2 (5 bases). The CDR3 runs to 14 residues. V lost 5 bases to trimming and J lost 4 bases, with 12 bases between them. Germline CDR1 is KGHSH and CDR2 is LQKENI. This CDR3 is CASSASPGKNIQYF. The CDR3, as DNA: TGTGCCAGCTCAGCTAGTCCGGGGAAAAACATTCAGTACTTC.

This clone was observed a handful of times. CDR3 residues: CASSFRAGHNEQFF. The CDR3 bases are TGTGCCAGCAGTTTTAGAGCGGGGCACAATGAGCAGTTCTTC. The rearrangement links TRBV28 to TRBJ2-1; 7 bases align to TRBD2. The CDR3 sequence is 14 residues long. V dropped 3 bases and J dropped 5; count of bases not matched to a gene: 4. Germline V gene data show CDR1 as MDHEN and CDR2 as SYDVKM.

The rearrangement links TRBV6-2 or TRBV6-3 to TRBJ1-4; 7 bases line up with TRBD1. V shed 5 bases and J 1 base; nucleotides not matched to a gene: 4. Germline V gene sequence: CDR1 MNHEY, CDR2 SVGEGT. The CDR3 totals 15 residues. CDR3 loop: CASSTNRGTNEKLFF. CDR3 nucleotides: TGTGCCAGCAGTACTAACAGGGGAACTAATGAAAAACTGTTTTTT.

This chain uses TRBV7-8 with TRBJ1-1; D not resolved. The CDR3 runs to 15 residues. The germline V and J ends were trimmed by 5 bases and 3 bases, with 16 bases remaining between them. From germline, CDR1 is SGHVS and CDR2 FQNEAQ. CDR3 in DNA: TGTGCCAGCAGCCTAATGAGATATGTGGACACTGAAGCTTTCTTT. It is translated as CASSLMRYVDTEAFF.

The V gene is TRBV27, the J gene TRBJ2-4; D may be TRBD2 (5 bases). CDR1 MNHEY and CDR2 SMNVEV come from the germline V gene (reference sequence). This CDR3 comprises 12 residues. Trimming took 4 bases from V and 9 from J, leaving 10 bases between them. The CDR3 loop reads CASSSGSGIQYF. In DNA, the CDR3 is TGTGCCAGCAGTTCGGGGAGCGGCATTCAGTACTTC.

This chain links TRBV7-9 with TRBJ1-4; D is ambiguous. The CDR3 length is 16 residues. V shed 1 base and J shed 0 bases, with 9 bases lying between them. Germline V gene sequence: CDR1 SEHNR, CDR2 FQNEAQ (reference sequence). The CDR3 loop is CASSLGRTATNEKLFF. In DNA, the CDR3 is TGTGCCAGCAGCTTAGGCAGGACTGCAACTAATGAAAAACTGTTTTTT.

This clone showed up just once. The CDR3 DNA is TGTGCCACCAGCAGAGACAGGGGCGCGTACGAGCAGTACTTC. Translation: CATSRDRGAYEQYF. V usage is TRBV15 and J usage is TRBJ2-7, with D perhaps TRBD1 (6 bases). V was shortened by 0 bases and J by 4 bases, with 10 bases between the two germline ends. Germline-derived CDR1 and CDR2 are LNHNV and YYDKDF (reference sequence). The CDR3 spans 14 residues.

This chain connects TRBV4-3 to TRBJ1-4; possible D gene TRBD1, 6 bases. The CDR3 spans 16 residues. Germline assignment: CDR1 LGHNA and CDR2 YSLEER. V was pared by 1 base and J by 8 bases, with 17 bases between. The CDR3 DNA is TGCGCCAGCAGCCAAGGGGGCGGGGGCTCGAGCGAAAAACTGTTTTTT. It codes for CASSQGGGGSSEKLFF.

This rearrangement joins TRBV5-1 to TRBJ2-7; perhaps TRBD1 as D (6 bases). CDR1 and CDR2 (germline): SGHRS, YFSETQ. Trimming pared 4 bases from V and 8 bases from J, leaving 25 bases between. The CDR3 extends over 16 amino acids. For the CDR3, the DNA is TGCGCCAGCAGCCCGAGAACGACAGGACCTGTACGGAAGCAGTACTTC. This encodes CASSPRTTGPVRKQYF. The variable domain in full, completed from reference TRBV5-1 and TRBJ2-7, reads KAGVTQTPRYLIKTRGQQVTLSCSPISGHRSVSWYQQTPGQGLQFLFEYFSETQRNKGNFPGRFSGRQFSNSRSEMNVSTLELGDSALYLCASSPRTTGPVRKQYFGPGTRLTVT.